The 13 T cell receptor beta chains reported below all come from one sample, sequenced in a study of blood T cell repertoires in COVID-19. The assay was immunoSEQ multiplex PCR, and TCRdb's table has in-frame clones only and misses some. The repertoire holds about 210,000 clones, with almost 85% as singletons. Sequencing was carried out using peripheral blood. The receptors derive from a woman aged 65 to 85 with COVID-19, enrolled during active disease.

This chain joins TRBV19 and TRBJ2-1, with 8 bases fitting TRBD2. V lost 4 bases to trimming and J lost 6 bases; unmatched junction nucleotides: 17. CDR1 is LNHDA, CDR2 SQIVND, per germline (reference sequence). CDR3 length: 18 residues. The CDR3 DNA reads TGTGCCAGTAGTACTAGGCACCTGGGACTAGGAGTTGGCAATGAGCAGTTCTTC. Protein sequence: CASSTRHLGLGVGNEQFF.

The chain employs TRBV7-2 and TRBJ2-2, with D maybe TRBD1 (5 bases). Germline assignment: CDR1 SGHTA and CDR2 FQGNSA. V was cut by 1 base and J by 1 base, with 7 bases left in between. This CDR3 region has 15 residues. This chain's CDR3 is CASSLETVNTGELFF. The CDR3 coding sequence is TGTGCCAGCAGCTTAGAGACAGTGAACACCGGGGAGCTGTTTTTT. The full variable domain, its missing parts supplied by reference TRBV7-2 and TRBJ2-2, is GAGVSQSPSNKVTEKGKDVELRCDPISGHTALYWYRQSLGQGLEFLIYFQGNSAPDKSGLPSDRFSAERTGGSVSTLTIQRTQQEDSAVYLCASSLETVNTGELFFGEGSRLTVL.

V usage is TRBV7-3 and J usage is TRBJ2-2, with D possibly matching TRBD2 (6 bases). V was pared by 3 bases and J by 5 bases, with 13 bases between. Germline CDR1 reads SGHTA; CDR2 reads FQGTGA. CDR3 length equals 15 residues. CDR3 sequence: CASSFGGVGTGELFF. The CDR3 coding sequence is TGTGCCAGCAGCTTTGGCGGGGTCGGGACCGGGGAGCTGTTTTTT.

This clone was seen only a few times. The chain couples TRBV19 to TRBJ1-1, with 8 bases that match TRBD1. The CDR3 is 14 amino acids. Per the germline V gene, CDR1 is LNHDA and CDR2 is SQIVND (reference sequence). V was clipped by 5 bases and J by 5 bases; unmatched bases: 7. CDR3 nucleotide sequence: TGTGCCAGTAGTGCGCGACAGGGGCGGACTGAAGCTTTCTTT. Encoded protein: CASSARQGRTEAFF.

The chain has TRBV7-9 and TRBJ1-1, with TRBD1 matching over 8 bases. Germline trimming cut 5 bases from V and 0 bases from J; bases unmatched to any gene: 2. The CDR3 has 14 residues. The germline V gene encodes CDR1 SEHNR and CDR2 FQNEAQ (reference sequence). CDR3 sequence: CASSRRGLNTEAFF. As DNA, the CDR3 is TGTGCCAGCAGCCGCAGGGGGCTGAACACTGAAGCTTTCTTT.

This sequence joins TRBV18 and TRBJ1-1; possible D gene TRBD1, 6 bases. Germline lookup yields CDR1 KGHSH and CDR2 LQKENI. Trimming took off 4 bases at V and 0 bases at J, with 12 bases between the two ends. This CDR3 has 15 residues. The CDR3 region is CASSLSGQLNTEAFF. The CDR3, as DNA: TGTGCCAGCTCACTATCGGGACAATTGAACACTGAAGCTTTCTTT.

The chain combines TRBV5-6 with TRBJ1-3; TRBD1 agrees at 9 bases. CDR1 SGHDT and CDR2 YYEEEE come from the germline V gene. This CDR3 comprises 15 residues. Germline trimming cut 1 base from V and 3 bases from J; bases unmatched to any gene: 2. CDR3 bases: TGTGCCAGCAGCTTGACAGGGGGCTTTGGAAACACCATATATTTT. This translates into CASSLTGGFGNTIYF.

The chain combines TRBV7-3 with TRBJ2-3; 7 bases map to TRBD2. J gave up 1 base and V 0 bases, and 10 bases lay outside the gene matches. CDR3 size: 18 residues. Germline CDR1 is SGHTA and CDR2 is FQGTGA. DNA for the CDR3: TGTGCCAGCAGCTTAACCTCTCAGGGAGGGCGCGGCACAGATACGCAGTATTTT. It encodes CASSLTSQGGRGTDTQYF.

The rearrangement uses TRBV7-2 and TRBJ1-3; 7 bases align to TRBD1. The CDR3 runs 15 residues. After removal of 5 bases from V and 2 bases from J, the junction contained 6 bases not matched to a gene. Germline V gene sequence: CDR1 SGHTA, CDR2 FQGNSA. CDR3 residues: CASSPAGGTGNTIYF. CDR3 nucleotides: TGTGCCAGCAGCCCCGCAGGGGGGACTGGAAACACCATATATTTT.

This clone was observed a handful of times. The J gene is TRBJ1-2, the V gene TRBV4-1, with TRBD1 matching 12 bases. The trim removed 3 bases at V and 2 bases at J, leaving 1 base unmatched. Per the germline V gene, CDR1 is MGHRA and CDR2 is YSYEKL. This CDR3 contains 15 residues. CDR3 sequence: CASSQGQGANYGYTF. The CDR3 DNA sequence: TGCGCCAGCAGCCAGGGACAGGGGGCGAACTATGGCTACACCTTC.

This clone is a singleton in its sample. This rearrangement joins TRBV25-1 to TRBJ2-3, with 10 positions matching TRBD1. This CDR3 comprises 15 residues. The V gene's germline CDR1 is MGHDK and CDR2 SYGVNS. Germline trimming cut 4 bases from V and 4 bases from J; bases unmatched to any gene: 5. In nucleotides, the CDR3 is TGTGCCAGCAGTGTGGGACAGGGGTTTGCAGATACGCAGTATTTT. It translates to CASSVGQGFADTQYF. Filled out from reference TRBV25-1 and TRBJ2-3, the complete variable domain reads EADIYQTPRYLVIGTGKKITLECSQTMGHDKMYWYQQDPGMELHLIHYSYGVNSTEKGDLSSESTVSRIRTEHFPLTLESARPSHTSQYLCASSVGQGFADTQYFGPGTRLTVL.

The rearrangement links TRBV7-2 to TRBJ1-5, with 8 bases matching TRBD1. CDR1 SGHTA and CDR2 FQGNSA come from the germline V gene. The CDR3 has 14 residues. J lost 6 bases, V lost 5 bases, and 6 bases had no gene match. CDR3 region: CASSAARGLQPQHF. CDR3 DNA sequence: TGTGCCAGCAGCGCCGCCAGGGGGCTTCAGCCCCAGCATTTT.

The chain links TRBV4-3 to TRBJ1-6; D may be TRBD1 (6 bases). This CDR3 is built from 15 residues. Between the trimmed V and J ends, which lost 1 base and 3 bases, there was a span of 7 bases. Germline values: CDR1 LGHNA, CDR2 YSLEER. The CDR3, as DNA: TGCGCCAGCAGCCAAGTGGACAGCTATAATTCACCCCTCCACTTT. It codes for CASSQVDSYNSPLHF.